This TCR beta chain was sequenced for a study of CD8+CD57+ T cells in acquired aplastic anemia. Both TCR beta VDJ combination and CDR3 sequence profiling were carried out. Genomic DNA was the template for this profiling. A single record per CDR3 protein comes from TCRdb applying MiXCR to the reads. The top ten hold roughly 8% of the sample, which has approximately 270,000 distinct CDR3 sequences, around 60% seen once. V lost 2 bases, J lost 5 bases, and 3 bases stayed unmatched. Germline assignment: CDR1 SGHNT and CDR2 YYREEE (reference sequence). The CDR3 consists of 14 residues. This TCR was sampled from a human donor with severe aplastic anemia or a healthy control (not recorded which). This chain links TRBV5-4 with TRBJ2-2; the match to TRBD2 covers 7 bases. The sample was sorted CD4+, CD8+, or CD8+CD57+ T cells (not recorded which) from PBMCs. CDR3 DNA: TGTGCCAGCAGCTTTAACGGGGGGACCGGGGAGCTGTTTTTT. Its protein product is CASSFNGGTGELFF.